These T cell receptor beta chains were read from a single sample in a study of chemoradiotherapy in HPV16-positive cancers. Here immunoSEQ multiplex PCR was the method, and the copy in TCRdb shows in-frame clones only, minus some. The top ten hold about 3.5% of the sample, which has 15,000 to 20,000 clones, approximately 84% seen once. Specimen: blood, collected from a patient who underwent chemoradiotherapy. These receptor sequences come from a human donor with HPV-associated anogenital cancer. CDR3s include the opening cysteine and the closing phenylalanine or tryptophan. The D gene is left open where the match is weak. Size is stated for part of the rows, as once, few or many counts, or as a class when the clone is expanded.

d_call j_call clone_size v_call cdr3_aa cdr3_nt
TRBD1 TRBJ2-1 NA TRBV6-1 CASSESWDRSNEQFF TGTGCCAGCAGTGAAAGTTGGGACAGAAGCAATGAGCAGTTCTTC
NA TRBJ2-2 NA TRBV19 CASSIWGDTGELFF TGTGCCAGTAGTATATGGGGGGACACCGGGGAGCTGTTTTTT
NA TRBJ1-1 NA TRBV4-2 CASSQRDGRPEAFF TGTGCCAGCAGCCAAAGGGACGGCCGGCCTGAAGCTTTCTTT
TRBD2 TRBJ2-3 NA TRBV11-1 CASSSLTSGGADTQYF TGTGCCAGCAGCTCCCTGACTAGCGGGGGGGCCGATACGCAGTATTTT
NA TRBJ1-5 NA TRBV6-5 CASKEDSNQPQHF TGTGCCAGCAAAGAGGATAGCAATCAGCCCCAGCATTTT
NA TRBJ1-1 NA TRBV7-5 CARSPKAGNLNTEAFF TGTGCCAGAAGCCCCAAGGCGGGAAACTTGAACACTGAAGCTTTCTTT
NA TRBJ2-2 NA TRBV20-1 CSARDTGELFF TGCAGTGCTCGCGACACCGGGGAGCTGTTTTTT
NA TRBJ1-4 NA TRBV6-5 CASSYRVEEKLFF TGTGCCAGCAGTTACAGGGTAGAAGAAAAACTGTTTTTT
NA TRBJ2-5 NA TRBV28 CASSPPHVQETQYF TGTGCCAGCAGTCCCCCCCATGTACAAGAGACCCAGTACTTC
TRBD1 TRBJ2-2 NA TRBV6-6 CAVPGGPNTGELFF TGTGCCGTCCCAGGGGGCCCGAACACCGGGGAGCTGTTTTTT
TRBD2 TRBJ2-7 once TRBV11-2 CASSPQPGLEQYF TGTGCCAGCAGCCCGCAGCCGGGACTAGAGCAGTACTTC
TRBD2 TRBJ2-1 NA TRBV11-2 CASSTPRTSGLNNEQFF TGTGCCAGCAGCACCCCCAGGACTAGCGGGCTGAACAATGAGCAGTTCTTC
NA TRBJ1-2 NA TRBV5-4 CASSLEWGHGYTF TGTGCCAGCAGCTTGGAGTGGGGGCATGGCTACACCTTC
NA TRBJ1-5 NA TRBV19 CASSMYTGNTQHF TGTGCCAGTAGTATGTATACGGGCAATACCCAGCATTTT
NA TRBJ1-1 once TRBV7-2 CASSRVPNTEAFF TGTGCCAGCAGCCGCGTTCCGAACACTGAAGCTTTCTTT
NA TRBJ1-1 NA TRBV7-6 CASSPTGRGANTEAFF TGTGCCAGCAGCCCCACCGGTAGGGGGGCGAACACTGAAGCTTTCTTT
TRBD1 TRBJ2-7 NA TRBV11-3 CASSPTGASYEQYF TGTGCCAGCTCCCCGACAGGGGCTTCCTACGAGCAGTACTTC
NA TRBJ1-3 NA TRBV14 CASSQRRSTDSGNTIYF TGTGCCAGCAGCCAGCGGCGGAGCACAGACTCTGGAAACACCATATATTTT
NA TRBJ1-4 NA TRBV7-2 CASSFSDRGHEKLFF TGTGCCAGCAGCTTCTCGGACAGAGGACATGAAAAACTGTTTTTT
NA TRBJ2-7 NA TRBV5-6 CASSLGTGYYEQYF TGTGCCAGCAGCTTGGGAACAGGATATTACGAGCAGTACTTC
TRBD1 TRBJ1-2 NA TRBV2 CASSGTGNMAGYTF TGTGCCAGCAGTGGGACAGGGAATATGGCTGGCTACACCTTC
NA TRBJ1-6 NA TRBV6-5 CAARGSSYNSPLHF TGTGCCGCGCGGGGGAGCTCCTATAATTCACCCCTCCACTTT
NA TRBJ2-1 NA TRBV9 CASSGTISGEQFF TGTGCCAGCAGCGGGACCATCTCAGGTGAGCAGTTCTTC
NA TRBJ2-7 few TRBV7-8 CASSLEGTAIEQYF TGTGCCAGCAGTTTAGAAGGGACGGCGATCGAGCAGTACTTC
NA TRBJ2-7 few TRBV7-8 CASSLASGAAGEQYF TGTGCCAGCAGCTTAGCGTCAGGGGCGGCGGGCGAGCAGTACTTC
TRBD1 TRBJ2-5 NA TRBV13 CASSNWRDRGQETQYF TGTGCCAGCAGCAACTGGCGGGACAGGGGGCAAGAGACCCAGTACTTC
NA TRBJ1-2 NA TRBV25-1 CASTGHSAFYGYTF TGTGCCAGCACGGGACACTCCGCGTTCTATGGCTACACCTTC
TRBD1 TRBJ1-1 few TRBV10-3 CAISGRGREDTEAFF TGTGCCATCAGTGGCAGGGGGCGAGAGGACACTGAAGCTTTCTTT
NA TRBJ1-2 NA TRBV4-3 CASSQDGAGRDGYTF TGCGCCAGCAGCCAAGATGGCGCGGGGCGAGATGGCTACACCTTC
NA TRBJ1-5 NA TRBV23-1 CASSQSRSLTVRQPQHF TGCGCCAGCAGTCAATCACGATCTTTGACCGTCAGGCAGCCCCAGCATTTT
TRBD1 TRBJ1-4 NA TRBV5-1 CASSSAGQYNEKLFF TGCGCCAGCAGCTCGGCGGGACAGTATAATGAAAAACTGTTTTTT
NA TRBJ2-5 few TRBV19 CASSMGETQYF TGTGCCAGTAGTATGGGAGAGACCCAGTACTTC
NA TRBJ1-3 NA TRBV7-6 CASSPETNSGNTIYF TGTGCCAGCAGCCCCGAGACTAACTCTGGAAACACCATATATTTT
TRBD1 TRBJ2-5 NA TRBV18 CASSPFKGQGQETQYF TGTGCCAGCTCACCTTTCAAAGGACAGGGGCAAGAGACCCAGTACTTC
NA TRBJ1-2 NA TRBV6-5 CATRFDEDYGYTF TGTGCCACCCGCTTCGATGAGGACTATGGCTACACCTTC
NA TRBJ2-7 NA TRBV18 CASSPGTRGEQYF TGTGCCAGCTCACCGGGGACCCGAGGAGAGCAGTACTTC
TRBD1 TRBJ1-1 NA TRBV11-2 CASSFFRDRGPNTEAFF TGTGCCAGCAGCTTTTTCCGGGACAGGGGGCCGAACACTGAAGCTTTCTTT
NA TRBJ1-4 once TRBV7-9 CASRRPGGYEKLFF TGTGCCAGCAGGCGACCCGGCGGGTATGAAAAACTGTTTTTT
NA TRBJ1-6 NA TRBV9 CASSPYNSPLHF TGTGCCAGCAGCCCTTATAATTCACCCCTCCACTTT
TRBD1 TRBJ1-2 NA TRBV19 CASSTPQTGGYGYTF TGTGCCAGTAGTACACCCCAGACAGGGGGGTATGGCTACACCTTC
NA TRBJ2-1 NA TRBV28 CASVGYNEQFF TGTGCCAGCGTGGGCTACAATGAGCAGTTCTTC
NA TRBJ1-2 NA TRBV7-9 CASSLGLTLDGYTF TGTGCCAGCAGCTTAGGACTGACGTTGGATGGCTACACCTTC
NA TRBJ2-7 NA TRBV6-1 CATKTGRLYEQYF TGTGCCACCAAAACGGGGCGCCTTTACGAGCAGTACTTC
TRBD1 TRBJ2-2 few TRBV7-3 CASSPLPRQGGTGELFF TGTGCCAGCAGCCCATTACCCAGACAGGGGGGGACCGGGGAGCTGTTTTTT
TRBD1 TRBJ2-2 NA TRBV25-1 CASSGGTDTGELFF TGTGCCAGCAGTGGAGGGACAGACACCGGGGAGCTGTTTTTT
NA TRBJ2-7 NA TRBV15 CATSTIDRGLEQYF TGTGCCACCAGCACCATTGACCGGGGGCTCGAGCAGTACTTC
NA TRBJ2-1 once TRBV13 CASSLMKYNEQFF TGTGCCAGCAGCTTAATGAAATACAATGAGCAGTTCTTC
NA TRBJ1-4 NA TRBV6-1 CASSATAWGKLFF TGTGCCAGCAGTGCAACGGCATGGGGAAAACTGTTTTTT
NA TRBJ2-5 once TRBV5-4 CASSFSGEETQYF TGTGCCAGCAGCTTTAGCGGAGAAGAGACCCAGTACTTC
TRBD1 TRBJ1-1 NA TRBV10-2 CASRGTGSTEAFF TGCGCCAGCAGGGGGACAGGGAGCACTGAAGCTTTCTTT